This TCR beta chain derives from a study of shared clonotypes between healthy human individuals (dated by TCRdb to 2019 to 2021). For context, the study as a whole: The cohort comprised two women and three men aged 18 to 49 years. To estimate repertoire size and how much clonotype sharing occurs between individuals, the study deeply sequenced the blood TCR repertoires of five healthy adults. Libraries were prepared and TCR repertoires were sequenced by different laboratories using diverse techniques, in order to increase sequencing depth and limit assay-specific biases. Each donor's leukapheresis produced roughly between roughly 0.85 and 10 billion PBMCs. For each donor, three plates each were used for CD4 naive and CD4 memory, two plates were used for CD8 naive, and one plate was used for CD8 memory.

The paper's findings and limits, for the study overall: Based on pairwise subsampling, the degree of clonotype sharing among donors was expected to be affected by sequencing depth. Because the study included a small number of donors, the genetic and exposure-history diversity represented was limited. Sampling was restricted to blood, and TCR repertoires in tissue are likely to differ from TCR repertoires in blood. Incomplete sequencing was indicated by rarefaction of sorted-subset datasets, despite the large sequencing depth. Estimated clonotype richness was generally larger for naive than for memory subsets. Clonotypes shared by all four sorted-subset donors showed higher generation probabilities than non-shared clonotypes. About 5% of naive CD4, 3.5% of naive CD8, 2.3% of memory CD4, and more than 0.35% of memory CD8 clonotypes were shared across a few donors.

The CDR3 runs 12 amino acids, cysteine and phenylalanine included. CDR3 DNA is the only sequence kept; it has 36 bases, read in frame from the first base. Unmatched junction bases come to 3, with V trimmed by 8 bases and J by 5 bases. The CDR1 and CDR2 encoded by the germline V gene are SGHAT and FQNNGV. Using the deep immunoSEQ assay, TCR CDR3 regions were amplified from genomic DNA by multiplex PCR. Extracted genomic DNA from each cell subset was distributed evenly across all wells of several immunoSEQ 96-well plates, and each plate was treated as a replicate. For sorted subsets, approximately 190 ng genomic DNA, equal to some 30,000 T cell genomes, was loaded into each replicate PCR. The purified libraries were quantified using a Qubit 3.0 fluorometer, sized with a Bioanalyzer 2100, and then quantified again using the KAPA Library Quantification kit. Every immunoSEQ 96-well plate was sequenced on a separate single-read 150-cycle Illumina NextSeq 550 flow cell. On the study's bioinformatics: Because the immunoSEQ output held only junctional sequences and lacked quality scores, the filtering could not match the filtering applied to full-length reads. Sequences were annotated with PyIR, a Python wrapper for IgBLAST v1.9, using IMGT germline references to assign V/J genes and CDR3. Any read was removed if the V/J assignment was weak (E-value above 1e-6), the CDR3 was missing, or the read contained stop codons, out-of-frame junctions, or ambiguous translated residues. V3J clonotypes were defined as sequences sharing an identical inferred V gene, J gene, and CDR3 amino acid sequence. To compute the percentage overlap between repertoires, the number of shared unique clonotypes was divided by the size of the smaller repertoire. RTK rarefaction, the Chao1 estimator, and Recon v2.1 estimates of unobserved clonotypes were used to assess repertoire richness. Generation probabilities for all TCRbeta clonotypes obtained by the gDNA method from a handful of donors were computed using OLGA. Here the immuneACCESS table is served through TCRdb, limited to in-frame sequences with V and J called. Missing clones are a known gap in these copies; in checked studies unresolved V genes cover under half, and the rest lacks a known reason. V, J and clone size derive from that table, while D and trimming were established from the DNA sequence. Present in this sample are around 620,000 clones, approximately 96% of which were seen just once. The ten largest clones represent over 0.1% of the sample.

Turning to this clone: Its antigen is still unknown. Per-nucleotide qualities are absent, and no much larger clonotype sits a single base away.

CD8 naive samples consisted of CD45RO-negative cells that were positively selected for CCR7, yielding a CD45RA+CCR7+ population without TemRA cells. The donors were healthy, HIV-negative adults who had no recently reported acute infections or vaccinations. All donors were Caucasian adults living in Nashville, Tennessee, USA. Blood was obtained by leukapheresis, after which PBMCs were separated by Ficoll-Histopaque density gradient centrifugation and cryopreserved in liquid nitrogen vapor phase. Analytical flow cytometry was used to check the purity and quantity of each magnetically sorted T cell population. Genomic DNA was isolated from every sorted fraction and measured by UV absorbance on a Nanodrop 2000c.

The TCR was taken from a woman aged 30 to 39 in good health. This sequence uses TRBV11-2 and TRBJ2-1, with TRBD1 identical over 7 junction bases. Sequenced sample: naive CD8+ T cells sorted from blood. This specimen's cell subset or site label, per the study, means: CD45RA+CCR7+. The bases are TGTGCCAGCCGGGACAGCGACAATGAGCAGTTCTTC. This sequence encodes CASRDSDNEQFF.